The 26 T cell receptor beta chains below come from one sample, sequenced in a study. TCRdb re-derived calls from the RT-PCR reads in MiXCR, one entry per CDR3 protein. This table holds more than 550,000 distinct CDR3 sequences, 11% to 15% found once. The sample comprised memory CD4+ T cells from blood. These receptors originate from a female donor in good health, serving as a healthy control.

The chain has TRBV9 and TRBJ1-5; the match to TRBD1 covers 11 bases. This CDR3 has 15 amino acids. Germline CDR1 SGDLS, CDR2 YYNGEE. J was trimmed by 5 bases and V by 3 bases; bases with no gene match: 4. CDR3 DNA sequence: TGTGCCAGCAGCGCCGGGGACAGGGGGGATCAGCCCCAGCATTTT. Translation gives CASSAGDRGDQPQHF.

The chain joins TRBV6-1 to TRBJ2-1; D is unclear. V was pared by 1 base and J by 4 bases, with 2 bases between. Germline V gene sequence: CDR1 MNHNS, CDR2 SASEGT. The CDR3 covers 12 residues. CDR3 sequence reads: CASSEVYNEQFF. The CDR3, as DNA: TGTGCCAGCAGTGAAGTTTACAATGAGCAGTTCTTC.

V and J are TRBV28 and TRBJ1-1, with TRBD1 identical over 8 bases. Per germline, CDR1 MDHEN and CDR2 SYDVKM. With 7 bases clipped from V and 10 bases from J, the junction kept 14 bases outside the gene matches. The CDR3 loop spans 14 amino acids. The CDR3 here is CASTSPPTGAIAFF. In nucleotides, the CDR3 is TGTGCCAGCACCTCCCCTCCGACAGGGGCGATAGCTTTCTTT.

The chain employs TRBV25-1 and TRBJ2-1; either TRBD1 or TRBD2 may fit D (6 bases each). The germline V gene encodes CDR1 MGHDK and CDR2 SYGVNS. V was cut by 4 bases and J by 7 bases, with 17 bases left in between. The CDR3 has 15 residues. CDR3 region: CASSVGGPWGNEQFF. CDR3 bases: TGTGCCAGCAGTGTAGGGGGGCCCTGGGGGAATGAGCAGTTCTTC.

V and J are TRBV5-1 and TRBJ2-1, with 7 bases matching TRBD2. V lost 6 bases to trimming and J lost 3 bases; unmatched junction nucleotides: 3. The CDR3 runs 13 residues. Germline V gene sequence: CDR1 SGHRS, CDR2 YFSETQ. CDR3 bases: TGCGCCAGCATGGGCGGGAGCTACAATGAGCAGTTCTTC. Protein sequence: CASMGGSYNEQFF.

This rearrangement joins TRBV16 to TRBJ1-4, with 7 bases aligning to TRBD1. Germline CDR1 KGHSY, CDR2 FQNENV. The CDR3 sequence is 15 residues long. Germline trimming cut 4 bases from V and 3 bases from J; bases unmatched to any gene: 5. The CDR3 is CASSRTGDANEKLFF. The CDR3, as DNA: TGTGCCAGCAGCCGCACAGGGGACGCTAATGAAAAACTGTTTTTT. Drawing the rest from reference TRBV16 and TRBJ1-4, the complete variable domain is GEEVAQTPKHLVRGEGQKAKLYCAPIKGHSYVFWYQQVLKNEFKFLISFQNENVFDETGMPKERFSAKCLPNSPCSLEIQATKLEDSAVYFCASSRTGDANEKLFFGSGTQLSVL.

There are many counts of this clonotype. The V gene is TRBV12-3 or TRBV12-4, the J gene TRBJ1-1, with D maybe TRBD1 (5 bases). The CDR3 is 15 amino acids. With 3 bases removed from V and 5 bases from J, the gap between germline ends came to 16 bases. The CDR3 DNA reads TGTGCCAGCAGTTTGATTGGGGCGATGGGGACTGAAGCTTTCTTT. This codes for CASSLIGAMGTEAFF.

As to this clonotype: One end of the junction varies from germline; a read error may be responsible. The chain uses TRBV3-1 and TRBJ1-1; 7 nucleotides match TRBD1. Looked up from germline, CDR1 is LGHDT and CDR2 is YNNKEL (reference sequence). The CDR3 consists of 14 residues. The CDR3 sequence is CASRDRQGRMVAYF. The CDR3 DNA reads as TGTGCCAGCAGAGACCGACAGGGAAGGATGGTAGCTTACTTT. The full variable domain, its missing parts supplied by reference TRBV3-1 and TRBJ1-1, is DTAVSQTPKYLVTQMGNDKSIKCEQNLGHDTMYWYKQDSKKFLKIMFSYNNKELIINETVPNRFSPKSPDKAHLNLHINSLELGDSAVYFCASRDRQGRMVAYFGQGTRLTVV.

This clonotype came up a few times. The chain is built from TRBV9 and TRBJ2-1, with 7 bases fitting TRBD2. This CDR3 spans 14 amino acids. After removal of 3 bases from V and 6 bases from J, the junction contained 6 bases not matched to a gene. Germline values: CDR1 SGDLS, CDR2 YYNGEE. The CDR3 is CASSGGRGSNEQFF. CDR3 coding DNA: TGTGCCAGCAGCGGGGGGAGGGGTTCCAATGAGCAGTTCTTC.

This chain uses TRBV4-1 with TRBJ1-2; TRBD1 is a possible D gene (6 bases). The germline gives CDR1 MGHRA, CDR2 YSYEKL. V was trimmed by 6 bases and J by 4 bases, leaving 12 bases between them. CDR3 length: 13 residues. CDR3 protein: CASREPGAYGYTF. The CDR3 DNA reads TGCGCCAGCAGGGAGCCAGGGGCCTATGGCTACACCTTC.

This clonotype was counted a few times. V is TRBV28 and J is TRBJ2-7, with 11 bases fitting TRBD1. Germline assignment: CDR1 MDHEN and CDR2 SYDVKM. There are 16 residues in the CDR3. Unmatched junction bases numbered 7, after V lost 2 bases and J lost 4 bases. CDR3 protein: CASSLHRTGGRYEQYF. The CDR3 nucleotides are TGTGCCAGCAGTTTACACCGGACAGGGGGCAGGTACGAGCAGTACTTC.

The chain carries TRBV20-1 and TRBJ2-3; D uncertain. Looked up from germline, CDR1 is DFQATT and CDR2 is SNEGSKA (reference sequence). This CDR3 spans 11 amino acids. Between the trimmed V and J ends, which lost 6 bases and 1 base, there was a span of 5 bases. The CDR3 loop reads CSAMGTDTQYF. Here the CDR3 DNA reads TGCAGTGCCATGGGCACAGATACGCAGTATTTT.

This clonotype was detected only a few times. The genes are TRBV12-3 or TRBV12-4 and TRBJ1-3, with D unclear. The CDR3 is made up of 18 amino acids. V was shortened by 4 bases and J by 0 bases, with 19 bases between the two germline ends. CDR3: CASSSHNEMFSSGNTIYF. The CDR3 DNA reads as TGTGCCAGCAGTTCCCACAATGAGATGTTTAGCTCTGGAAACACCATATATTTT.

This clonotype was seen a few times. The genes are TRBV6-5 and TRBJ2-5; TRBD2 matches at 7 bases. The CDR3 is 14 residues long. The germline gives CDR1 MNHEY, CDR2 SVGAGI. J lost 4 bases, V lost 8 bases, and 10 bases had no gene match. The CDR3 loop is CASGGRGGIETQYF. In DNA form, the CDR3 reads TGTGCCAGCGGCGGCCGCGGGGGAATAGAGACCCAGTACTTC.

At least ten counts were recorded for this clonotype. J is TRBJ1-1 and V is TRBV4-3; D is possibly TRBD1 (6 bases). Germline V gene lookup returns CDR1 LGHNA and CDR2 YSLEER. Trimming took off 0 bases at V and 1 base at J, with 12 bases between the two ends. The CDR3 is 16 amino acids. CDR3 amino acids: CASSQDPQGANTEAFF. As DNA, the CDR3 is TGCGCCAGCAGCCAAGACCCACAGGGTGCGAACACTGAAGCTTTCTTT.

This clonotype was found a few times. The chain is built from TRBV20-1 and TRBJ1-2; D gene uncertain. The CDR3 sequence is 14 residues long. V was clipped by 1 base and J by 8 bases, with 17 bases between them. Germline CDR1 DFQATT, CDR2 SNEGSKA (reference sequence). The CDR3 loop is CSARGRSGQFGYTF. Here the CDR3 DNA reads TGCAGTGCTAGAGGACGCTCCGGCCAATTCGGCTACACCTTC.

Concerning this clonotype itself: Just one base apart from a much larger clone, this may be a read error. J is TRBJ1-1 and V is TRBV5-1; D gene uncertain. Germline loops: CDR1 SGHRS, CDR2 YFSETQ. This CDR3 is 13 amino acids long. V was clipped by 4 bases and J by 0 bases, with 7 bases between them. The CDR3 here is CASSHGMNTEAFF. CDR3 nucleotide sequence: TGCGCCAGCAGCCATGGGATGAACACTGAAGCTTTCTTT. Supplemented by reference TRBV5-1 and TRBJ1-1, the full variable domain reads KAGVTQTPRYLIKTRGQQVTLSCSPISGHRSVSWYQQTPGQGLQFLFEYFSETQRNKGNFPGRFSGRQFSNSRSEMNVSTLELGDSALYLCASSHGMNTEAFFGQGTRLTVV.

This clonotype was counted many times. J is TRBJ2-1 and V is TRBV18; 10 nucleotides align to TRBD1. CDR1 KGHSH and CDR2 LQKENI come from the germline V gene. The V segment lost 3 bases and the J segment 7 bases; nucleotides outside the gene matches: 0. CDR3 length equals 13 residues. The CDR3 region has the DNA TGTGCCAGCTCACCGGGACAGGGGAATGAGCAGTTCTTC. It encodes CASSPGQGNEQFF.

A few counts support this clonotype. The chain couples TRBV7-2 to TRBJ2-7; D uncertain. The ends were cut back, 2 bases at V and 7 bases at J, with 12 bases in the middle. Germline CDR1 SGHTA, CDR2 FQGNSA. The CDR3 totals 13 residues. This CDR3 reads CASSLYLLREQYF. CDR3 in DNA: TGTGCCAGCAGCTTATATCTCCTCCGGGAGCAGTACTTC.

This chain joins TRBV7-2 and TRBJ1-2; D not resolved. Germline V gene lookup returns CDR1 SGHTA and CDR2 FQGNSA. V was clipped by 5 bases and J by 5 bases, with 18 bases between them. The CDR3 covers 15 residues. CDR3 in amino acids: CASSINWKPEYGYTF. The CDR3 nucleotides are TGTGCCAGCAGCATCAATTGGAAGCCTGAATATGGCTACACCTTC.

This clonotype was seen a few times. The rearrangement links TRBV28 to TRBJ1-2, with 7 bases matching TRBD1. Trimming took 4 bases from V and 2 from J; bases not matched to a gene: 7. The CDR3 spans 15 residues. Germline-derived CDR1 and CDR2 are MDHEN and SYDVKM. CDR3 sequence: CASSWGQPTNYGYTF. The CDR3 bases are TGTGCCAGCAGTTGGGGACAGCCGACCAACTATGGCTACACCTTC.

J is TRBJ2-3 and V is TRBV20-1, with D maybe TRBD1 (6 bases). The CDR3 runs 14 residues. The germline V gene encodes CDR1 DFQATT and CDR2 SNEGSKA (reference sequence). V lost 3 bases and J 7 bases, leaving 17 bases between the germline ends. CDR3 residues: CSASLSRGAYTQYF. The CDR3 DNA reads TGCAGTGCTAGCCTCAGCAGGGGAGCTTATACGCAGTATTTT.

This clonotype has a handful of counts. V and J are TRBV5-1 and TRBJ1-2; possible D gene TRBD1, 5 bases. The germline V gene has CDR1 SGHRS and CDR2 YFSETQ. This CDR3 is 14 amino acids long. V dropped 1 base and J dropped 3 bases, with 10 bases sitting between them. This CDR3 is CASSLRGGDYGYTF. For the CDR3, the DNA is TGCGCCAGCAGCTTGAGAGGAGGGGACTATGGCTACACCTTC.

In this sample, this clonotype turned up a few times. This chain joins TRBV4-3 and TRBJ1-6; 8 nucleotides line up with TRBD1. The CDR3 runs 15 residues. CDR1 is LGHNA, CDR2 YSLEER, per germline. Trimming removed 1 base from V and 7 bases from J; junction bases left unmatched: 3. For the CDR3, the DNA is TGCGCCAGCAGCCAAGGGGACAGGTTAAATTCACCCCTCCACTTT. Translation gives CASSQGDRLNSPLHF.

This clonotype was counted a few times. This chain joins TRBV5-4 and TRBJ2-1; D is unresolved. V gave up 1 base and J gave up 8 bases, with 13 bases separating them. CDR3 length: 14 amino acids. CDR1 is SGHNT and CDR2 is YYREEE in the germline V gene (reference sequence). CDR3 loop: CASSLRAISDEQFF. DNA for the CDR3: TGTGCCAGCAGCTTGAGGGCTATCTCGGATGAGCAGTTCTTC.

The genes are TRBV3-1 and TRBJ2-7; 15 bases map to TRBD2. Germline lookup yields CDR1 LGHDT and CDR2 YNNKEL (reference sequence). J gave up 5 bases and V 5 bases, and 13 bases lay outside the gene matches. The CDR3 runs 18 residues. CDR3 sequence (DNA): TGTGCCAGCAGCGCCCAACGTAGGACTAGCGGGAGGGCCGACGAGCAGTACTTC. Its protein product is CASSAQRRTSGRADEQYF.